This passage covers 14 T cell receptor beta chains from one sample sequenced in a study of beta chain features in type 1 diabetes. As every portion of the isolated RNA was reverse transcribed, the sequencing read expressed TCRB transcripts. Produced via immunoSEQ multiplex PCR; TCRdb's table is partial and in-frame only. The sample lists roughly 150,000 clones, over 7.5% occurring once. The sequenced material came from central memory CD4+ T cells from blood. Source of these receptors: a man younger than 30 in good health.

This clone has just a few counts. The rearrangement links TRBV19 to TRBJ1-5; 12 bases align to TRBD1. V shed 3 bases and J 7 bases; nucleotides not matched to a gene: 4. The CDR3 is 15 residues long. CDR1 and CDR2 (germline): LNHDA, SQIVND (reference sequence). Written as DNA, the CDR3 is TGTGCCAGTAGTATGGGACAGGGGGCAGGCCAGCCCCAGCATTTT. Translation: CASSMGQGAGQPQHF.

This clone was observed a few times. The chain couples TRBV7-3 to TRBJ1-5; the D gene is possibly TRBD1 (5 bases). The V gene's germline CDR1 is SGHTA and CDR2 FQGTGA. The CDR3 length is 15 residues. Trimming shortened V by 5 bases and J by 1 base, and 12 bases separated the two germline ends. For the CDR3, the DNA is TGTGCCAGCAGCCCCGCGCCAGGGAGCAATCAGCCCCAGCATTTT. It specifies CASSPAPGSNQPQHF.

For this clone: The sample holds other DNA sequences that translate to the same CDR3. V and J are TRBV28 and TRBJ2-7, with TRBD1 matching over 9 bases. Germline lookup yields CDR1 MDHEN and CDR2 SYDVKM. The CDR3 loop spans 15 amino acids. Trimming cost V 5 bases and J 0 bases; bases outside gene matches: 5. For the CDR3, the DNA is TGTGCCAGCAGTCCTCCGGGACAGGGCTCCTACGAGCAGTACTTC. This translates into CASSPPGQGSYEQYF. Using reference TRBV28 and TRBJ2-7 for the parts outside the CDR3, the full variable domain is DVKVTQSSRYLVKRTGEKVFLECVQDMDHENMFWYRQDPGLGLRLIYFSYDVKMKEKGDIPEGYSVSREKKERFSLILESASTNQTSMYLCASSPPGQGSYEQYFGPGTRLTVT.

This clone was detected only a few times. The chain couples TRBV10-3 to TRBJ2-2, with 7 bases identical to TRBD1. J lost 7 bases, V lost 4 bases, and 9 bases had no gene match. Germline CDR1 is ENHRY and CDR2 is SYGVKD. The CDR3 is 15 residues long. CDR3 residues: CAISVNTGESGELFF. The DNA of the CDR3 is TGTGCCATCAGTGTCAATACAGGGGAAAGCGGGGAGCTGTTTTTT.

This clone was counted between two and nine times. Here the CDR3 DNA reads TGTGCCAGCAGTGTCGGGAGGGAAGCTTTCTTT. As protein: CASSVGREAFF. V is TRBV6-5 and J is TRBJ1-1; D ambiguous. The V end lost 5 bases, the J end lost 8 bases, and 9 bases lay between the germline ends. There are 11 residues in the CDR3. Germline CDR1 and CDR2: MNHEY and SVGAGI.

A few counts support this clone. This sequence joins TRBV7-3 and TRBJ2-2, with D tentatively TRBD1 (5 bases). The CDR3 is 13 residues long. Per germline, CDR1 SGHTA and CDR2 FQGTGA. V lost 5 bases and J lost 4, with 8 bases in between. CDR3 nucleotides: TGTGCCAGCAGCCTGGGGCCCACCGGGGAGCTGTTTTTT. Encoded protein: CASSLGPTGELFF.

The chain links TRBV27 to TRBJ1-5; weak D call: TRBD1 (6 bases). Trimming shortened V by 6 bases and J by 4 bases, and 10 bases separated the two germline ends. The germline V gene has CDR1 MNHEY and CDR2 SMNVEV (reference sequence). The CDR3 has 13 amino acids. CDR3 sequence (DNA): TGTGCCAGCAGAGGGGGTAGGAATCAGCCCCAGCATTTT. Amino acid sequence: CASRGGRNQPQHF.

The gene calls are TRBV7-7 and TRBJ2-3; 8 positions agree with TRBD2. The germline CDR1 and CDR2 sequences are SSHAT and FNYEAQ (reference sequence). J was trimmed by 0 bases and V by 5 bases; bases with no gene match: 4. This CDR3 has 15 amino acids. DNA of the CDR3: TGTGCCAGCAGCCTCCGGGGGGGGAGCACAGATACGCAGTATTTT. This sequence encodes CASSLRGGSTDTQYF.

This clone has more than one count but fewer than ten. The rearrangement uses TRBV11-2 and TRBJ1-2; D might be TRBD1 (6 bases). CDR3 size: 16 residues. From germline, CDR1 is SGHAT and CDR2 FQNNGV. V was pared by 3 bases and J by 0 bases, with 14 bases between. The CDR3 DNA sequence: TGTGCCAGCAGCTTGGCGGACAGCACCGCTAACTATGGCTACACCTTC. Protein product: CASSLADSTANYGYTF.

In its sample, this clone was seen a few times. The chain links TRBV28 to TRBJ1-5; TRBD1 is a possible D gene (6 bases). This CDR3 is built from 14 residues. Trimming cost V 5 bases and J 6 bases, with 14 bases left between them. Germline loops: CDR1 MDHEN, CDR2 SYDVKM. CDR3 sequence (DNA): TGTGCCAGCAGTACCCTCGCGACAGGTCAGCCCCAGCATTTT. Translation: CASSTLATGQPQHF.

The chain is built from TRBV14 and TRBJ1-4; D is uncertain. The germline V gene encodes CDR1 SGHDN and CDR2 FVKESK. V was clipped by 3 bases and J by 8 bases, with 13 bases between them. The CDR3 extends over 14 amino acids. CDR3 region: CASSQPLSTEKLFF. CDR3 DNA: TGTGCCAGCAGCCAGCCCCTTTCTACGGAAAAACTGTTTTTT. The complete variable domain, with remaining parts taken from reference TRBV14 and TRBJ1-4, reads EAGVTQFPSHSVIEKGQTVTLRCDPISGHDNLYWYRRVMGKEIKFLLHFVKESKQDESGMPNNRFLAERTGGTYSTLKVQPAELEDSGVYFCASSQPLSTEKLFFGSGTQLSVL.

The chain is built from TRBV29-1 and TRBJ1-1, with 8 bases matching TRBD1. This CDR3 contains 15 residues. Germline V gene sequence: CDR1 SQVTM, CDR2 ANQGSEA. The V gene end was trimmed by 3 bases and the J gene end by 6 bases; junction bases not matched to a gene: 12. CDR3 amino acids: CSVERYQTGESEAFF. In nucleotides, the CDR3 is TGCAGCGTTGAGCGGTATCAGACAGGGGAGTCTGAAGCTTTCTTT.

This clone was recorded many times. The chain links TRBV18 to TRBJ1-4, with 8 bases lining up with TRBD1. Germline V CDR1 and CDR2: KGHSH, LQKENI. V lost 6 bases to trimming and J lost 13 bases; unmatched junction nucleotides: 4. This CDR3 spans 11 amino acids. CDR3 nucleotide sequence: TGTGCCAGCTCGACAGGGGCGAGACTGTTTTTT. Translated: CASSTGARLFF. The full variable domain, with the rest looked up from reference TRBV18 and TRBJ1-4, is NAGVMQNPRHLVRRRGQEARLRCSPMKGHSHVYWYRQLPEEGLKFMVYLQKENIIDESGMPKERFSAEFPKEGPSILRIQQVVRGDSAAYFCASSTGARLFFGSGTQLSVL.

This clone was detected only a few times. The chain recombines TRBV11-2 with TRBJ1-2; the D is unclear. Germline loops: CDR1 SGHAT, CDR2 FQNNGV. This CDR3 is 15 amino acids long. Trimming removed 5 bases from V and 7 bases from J, with 20 bases in between. CDR3 bases: TGTGCCAGCAGCCCTGGTTACAGCCTCCAGGCTGGCTACACCTTC. It specifies CASSPGYSLQAGYTF.